This TCR beta chain was profiled in a study of T cell repertoires in cytomegalovirus infection. Overall study: CMV epitopes used comprised recently identified HLA-C-restricted ones and well-studied HLA-B-restricted ones. Shared public TCR beta signatures pointed to both CMV infection and a matching HLA type. The study's findings and limits: Frequencies of public TCR beta families were cumulated, and this identified carriers of CMV plus the relevant HLA. In two of eight donors, the top clonotype was HLA-C-restricted CMV-specific.

One entry per CDR3 protein, called by TCRdb with MiXCR from the reads. The table includes 380,000 or so distinct CDR3 sequences, nearly 35% detected once. A few counts support this clonotype. The antigen remains unidentified. Losses at the gene ends were 4 bases for V and 4 bases for J; bases not matched to a gene: 10. The CDR3 totals 16 residues. The germline CDR1 and CDR2 sequences are MGHRA and YSYEKL. The receptor's source is a human donor in good health (CMV status not recorded). Some clones in this sample may be carry-over from other donors' samples. Sequencing was performed on cultured PBMCs, taken from culture after CMV antigen stimulation. The V gene is TRBV4-1, the J gene TRBJ2-7, with TRBD1 matching over 10 bases. Here the CDR3 DNA reads TGCGCCAGCAGCCTTAAGGGAGGGACAGGGGTGTACGAGCAGTACTTC. Its translation: CASSLKGGTGVYEQYF.